These 17 T cell receptor beta chains were all obtained from the same sample, sequenced in a study of T-cell reconstitution after alpha-beta-depleted transplantation in children. It was with unique molecular identifiers that the TCRbeta library was prepared. TCRdb reanalysed the PCR reads using MiXCR and keeps one entry per CDR3 protein. Of some 200,000 distinct CDR3 sequences detected, approximately 9% appear once; the ten largest clones hold 5% to 7%. Here the sequenced sample was PBMCs from the stem cell graft donor, taken from the stem cell graft. The receptor source for this set is a human donor who donated a stem cell graft to a child with acute lymphoblastic leukemia.

The rearrangement uses TRBV5-4 and TRBJ2-3; perhaps TRBD2 as D (5 bases). This CDR3 has 13 amino acids. Trimming removed 5 bases at V and 2 bases at J, with 9 bases between. CDR1 and CDR2 from the germline V gene are SGHNT and YYREEE (reference sequence). The CDR3 is CASRSGITDTQYF. The DNA of the CDR3 is TGTGCCAGCAGGAGCGGAATCACAGATACGCAGTATTTT.

CDR3 region: CASSYSSGRPNTEAFF. The CDR3 region has the DNA TGTGCCAGCAGTTACTCGTCGGGCAGGCCGAACACTGAAGCTTTCTTT. The J gene is TRBJ1-1, the V gene TRBV6-5; D uncertain. The CDR3 length is 16 residues. The germline gives CDR1 MNHEY, CDR2 SVGAGI. V was clipped by 0 bases and J by 1 base, with 12 bases between them.

Judged by abundance, this clonotype is medium-sized. J is TRBJ2-1 and V is TRBV4-2; TRBD1 or TRBD2 may be the D gene (6 bases each). The CDR3 is 17 residues long. Trimming removed 0 bases at V and 2 bases at J, with 14 bases between. From germline, CDR1 is LGHNA and CDR2 YNFKEQ. CDR3 nucleotide sequence: TGTGCCAGCAGCCAAGATAGAGGGGGGCCACCCTACAATGAGCAGTTCTTC. As protein: CASSQDRGGPPYNEQFF.

This clonotype was seen many times. The V gene is TRBV5-1, the J gene TRBJ2-7; D gene uncertain. V lost 2 bases and J 6 bases, leaving 18 bases between the germline ends. The CDR3 is made up of 15 amino acids. Germline CDR1 and CDR2: SGHRS and YFSETQ. This CDR3 is CASSFGAGEPLEQYF. The DNA for the CDR3 is TGCGCCAGCAGCTTCGGAGCTGGAGAGCCCCTCGAGCAGTACTTC.

This clonotype has only a few counts. This chain uses TRBV12-3 or TRBV12-4 with TRBJ2-7, with unresolved D. The CDR3 covers 11 residues. Trimming removed 3 bases from V and 5 bases from J, with 5 bases in between. CDR3 bases: TGTGCCAGCAGTTTCGCCCACGAGCAGTACTTC. Translating it yields CASSFAHEQYF.

The chain uses TRBV5-1 and TRBJ2-1, with 11 bases identical to TRBD1. Germline CDR1 is SGHRS and CDR2 is YFSETQ. Unmatched junction bases numbered 9, after V lost 4 bases and J lost 9 bases. There are 15 residues in the CDR3. This CDR3 is CASSIGTGGGFEQFF. The CDR3 DNA is TGCGCCAGCAGCATCGGGACAGGGGGGGGATTTGAGCAGTTCTTC.

The V call is TRBV7-8, the J call TRBJ2-5, with 9 bases fitting TRBD1. The CDR3 runs 14 residues. Per the germline V gene, CDR1 is SGHVS and CDR2 is FQNEAQ. With V trimmed by 4 bases and J by 1 base, 1 base remained unmatched. In DNA, the CDR3 is TGTGCCAGCAGCTGGGGACAGGGCCAAGAGACCCAGTACTTC. Amino acids: CASSWGQGQETQYF. The whole variable domain, remainder taken from reference TRBV7-8 and TRBJ2-5, is GAGVSQSPRYKVAKRGQDVALRCDPISGHVSLFWYQQALGQGPEFLTYFQNEAQLDKSGLPSDRFFAERPEGSVSTLKIQRTQQEDSAVYLCASSWGQGQETQYFGPGTRLLVL.

This clonotype was counted only a few times. This chain connects TRBV12-3 or TRBV12-4 to TRBJ1-1; D call uncertain. V was pared by 6 bases and J by 5 bases, with 10 bases between. CDR3 length: 12 amino acids. The CDR3 nucleotides read TGTGCCAGCAGCCCCACGAATACTGAAGCTTTCTTT. This encodes CASSPTNTEAFF.

The V and J genes are TRBV6-1 and TRBJ1-3, with D unclear. V was shortened by 0 bases and J by 0 bases, with 9 bases between the two germline ends. This CDR3 has 16 amino acids. Germline assignment: CDR1 MNHNS and CDR2 SASEGT. The CDR3 DNA follows: TGTGCCAGCAGTGAAGCTTGGGCGGGCTCTGGAAACACCATATATTTT. Its protein product is CASSEAWAGSGNTIYF.

This clonotype has a count of ten or more. This chain connects TRBV4-3 to TRBJ2-1, with no clear D. The ends were cut back, 0 bases at V and 2 bases at J, with 11 bases in the middle. From germline, CDR1 is LGHNA and CDR2 YSLEER. This CDR3 contains 16 residues. The CDR3 DNA follows: TGCGCCAGCAGCCAAGATAAAGACCTCCCCTACAATGAGCAGTTCTTC. Its protein product is CASSQDKDLPYNEQFF.

In this sample, this clonotype turned up many times. The junction and the germline gene differ at one end; a read error may be behind it. This rearrangement joins TRBV20-1 to TRBJ1-3, with D uncertain. This CDR3 has 11 amino acids. The V gene's germline CDR1 is DFQATT and CDR2 SNEGSKA (reference sequence). The CDR3, as DNA: TGCAGTGCTAAATTCGGAAACATCATATATTTT. It yields the protein CSAKFGNIIYF.

The chain employs TRBV7-9 and TRBJ1-2; D unclear. Germline-derived CDR1 and CDR2 are SEHNR and FQNEAQ (reference sequence). The CDR3 runs 14 residues. Trimming removed 0 bases at V and 4 bases at J, with 9 bases between. The CDR3 is CASSLAVFLYGYTF. The CDR3 nucleotides are TGTGCCAGCAGCTTAGCGGTGTTCCTCTATGGCTACACCTTC. Filled out from reference TRBV7-9 and TRBJ1-2, the complete variable domain reads DTGVSQNPRHKITKRGQNVTFRCDPISEHNRLYWYRQTLGQGPEFLTYFQNEAQLEKSRLLSDRFSAERPKGSFSTLEIQRTEQGDSAMYLCASSLAVFLYGYTFGSGTRLTVV.

The chain links TRBV2 to TRBJ2-7, with D tentatively TRBD1 (6 bases). Germline V CDR1 and CDR2: SNHLY, FYNNEI. Trimming pared 7 bases from V and 2 bases from J, leaving 12 bases between. CDR3 length equals 13 residues. CDR3 sequence reads: CASMTTGTYEQYF. Here the CDR3 DNA reads TGTGCCAGCATGACGACAGGCACCTACGAGCAGTACTTC.

CDR3 amino acids: CSVLRGGEPQHF. In DNA, the CDR3 is TGCAGCGTTTTAAGGGGAGGGGAGCCCCAGCATTTT. The V and J genes are TRBV29-1 and TRBJ1-5, with D perhaps TRBD1 (5 bases). The CDR3 is 12 residues long. Deletions cut 5 bases from V and 8 bases from J, with 13 bases between. Germline CDR1 SQVTM, CDR2 ANQGSEA.

This clonotype was observed a few times. The rearrangement uses TRBV12-5 and TRBJ2-7, with TRBD2 identical over 11 bases. This CDR3 has 14 residues. V trimming: 4 bases; J trimming: 3 bases; junction bases outside the gene matches: 2. Germline-derived CDR1 and CDR2 are LGHNT and FRNRAP. The CDR3 DNA sequence: TGTGCTAGTGGTTACCTAGCGGGGGGCTACGAGCAGTACTTC. Residues: CASGYLAGGYEQYF.

This clonotype was seen only a few times. This sequence joins TRBV12-3 or TRBV12-4 and TRBJ2-7; 11 nucleotides line up with TRBD2. This CDR3 comprises 14 residues. The junction had 7 bases not matched to a gene; V was cut back by 6 bases and J by 6 bases. CDR3 coding DNA: TGTGCCAGCAGGATGACTAGCGGGATATCCGAGCAGTACTTC. Amino acids: CASRMTSGISEQYF.

This clonotype has more than one count but fewer than ten. The chain joins TRBV7-2 to TRBJ2-4, with D tentatively TRBD1 or TRBD2 (5 bases each). The CDR3 has 15 amino acids. Germline CDR1 and CDR2: SGHTA and FQGNSA. V was cut by 6 bases and J by 3 bases, with 15 bases left in between. In DNA, the CDR3 is TGTGCCAGCAGTGTCGGGACCGACGACAAAAACATTCAGTACTTC. This gives the protein CASSVGTDDKNIQYF. Filled out from reference TRBV7-2 and TRBJ2-4, the complete variable domain reads GAGVSQSPSNKVTEKGKDVELRCDPISGHTALYWYRQSLGQGLEFLIYFQGNSAPDKSGLPSDRFSAERTGGSVSTLTIQRTQQEDSAVYLCASSVGTDDKNIQYFGAGTRLSVL.